This TCR beta chain was found in a study of blood T cell repertoires in COVID-19. Study-level information: T cells, B-cell-depleted T cells, or PBMCs provided the cDNA or gDNA that served as material.

CDR3 size: 13 residues. Trimming stripped 5 bases from V and 8 bases from J, with 12 bases between. Germline values: CDR1 SGHAT, CDR2 FQNNGV. The repertoire was sequenced with immunoSEQ multiplex PCR; TCRdb's copy has only in-frame clones and lacks some. Of around 160,000 clones listed, around 75% were seen once; the top ten hold about 15%. This clone was found a few times. Sequencing input: peripheral blood. The sequence was collected from a woman older than 75 with acute or convalescent COVID-19. J is TRBJ2-2 and V is TRBV11-2; D gene ambiguous. CDR3 in amino acids: CASSPPREGELFF. The CDR3 DNA reads TGTGCCAGCAGCCCCCCCCGCGAGGGGGAGCTGTTTTTT.